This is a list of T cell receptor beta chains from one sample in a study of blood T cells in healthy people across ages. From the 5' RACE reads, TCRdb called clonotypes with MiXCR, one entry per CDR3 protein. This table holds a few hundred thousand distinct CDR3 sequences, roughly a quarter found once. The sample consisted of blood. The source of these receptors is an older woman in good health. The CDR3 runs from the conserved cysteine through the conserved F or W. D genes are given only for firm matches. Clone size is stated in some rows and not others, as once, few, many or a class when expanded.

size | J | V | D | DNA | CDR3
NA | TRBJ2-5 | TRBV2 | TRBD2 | TGTGCCAGCAGTGGGACGGGAGGGGAGACCCAGTACTTC | CASSGTGGETQYF
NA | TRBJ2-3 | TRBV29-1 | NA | TGCAGCGTGGCCGGGACGGGTAATTTT | CSVAGTGNF
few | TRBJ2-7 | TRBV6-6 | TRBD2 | TGTGCCAGCAGACTAGCGGGAGCAATTCACGAGCAGTACTTC | CASRLAGAIHEQYF
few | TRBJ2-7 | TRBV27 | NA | TGTGCCAGCAGTTCAGGGGGACTAGGGCGCGAGCAGTACTTC | CASSSGGLGREQYF
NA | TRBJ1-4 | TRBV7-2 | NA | TGTGCCAGCAGCTTAACAGGGCCTACAACTAATGAAAAACTGTTTTTT | CASSLTGPTTNEKLFF
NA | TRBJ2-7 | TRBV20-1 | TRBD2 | TGCAGTGCATTAGCGGGAGATTCCTACGAGCAGTACTTC | CSALAGDSYEQYF
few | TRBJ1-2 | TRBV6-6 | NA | TGTGCCAGCAGTCTGGGGACCTACGGTGGCTACACCTTC | CASSLGTYGGYTF
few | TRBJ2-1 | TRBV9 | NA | TGTGCCAGCAGCTTGGGAGTATCATGGGATGAGCAGTTCTTC | CASSLGVSWDEQFF
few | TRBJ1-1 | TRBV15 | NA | TGTGCCACCAGCAGAGATTCTCGCACTGAAGCTTTCTTT | CATSRDSRTEAFF
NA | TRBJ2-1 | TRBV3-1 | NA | TGTGCCAGCAGCCCCCTCTCCTACAATAAGCAGTTCTTC | CASSPLSYNKQFF
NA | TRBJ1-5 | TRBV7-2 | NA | TGTGCCAGCAGTGAGGGGCAAGCTTTAAATCAGCCCCAGCATTTT | CASSEGQALNQPQHF
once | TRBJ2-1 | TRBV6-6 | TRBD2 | TGTGCCAGCAGGGGACGACTAGCGGGATCCTACAATGAGCAGTTCTTC | CASRGRLAGSYNEQFF
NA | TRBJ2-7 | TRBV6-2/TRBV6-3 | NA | TGTGCCAGCAGTTACTCGAGGACGGACGGTTCCTACGAGCAGTACTTC | CASSYSRTDGSYEQYF
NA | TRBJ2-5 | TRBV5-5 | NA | TGTGCCAGCAGCCAGCCGGCAGAAGAGACCCAGTACTTC | CASSQPAEETQYF
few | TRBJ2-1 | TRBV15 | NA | TGTGCCACCAGCAGATCTCTGGGTTCCTACAATGAGCAGTTCTTC | CATSRSLGSYNEQFF
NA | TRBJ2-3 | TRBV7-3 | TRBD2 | TGTGCCAGCAGCATGAATGGACTAGCGGGGGGCACATCCCAAAACACAGATACGCAGTATTTT | CASSMNGLAGGTSQNTDTQYF
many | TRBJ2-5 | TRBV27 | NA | TGTGCCAGCAGTTCCCACCTGACGGACAGAACTAAAGAGACCCAGTACTTC | CASSSHLTDRTKETQYF
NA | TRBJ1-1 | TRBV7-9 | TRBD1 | TGTGCCAGCAGCTTAAGACAGGGGGCGGATAGGGCTTTCTTT | CASSLRQGADRAFF
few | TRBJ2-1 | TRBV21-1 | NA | TGTGCCAGCAGCCCACGGACGGAGAGCTCCTACAATGAGCAGTTCTTC | CASSPRTESSYNEQFF
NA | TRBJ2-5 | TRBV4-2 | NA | TGTGCCAGCCGCCAAGATCGGTTGGGGGAGACCCAGTACTTC | CASRQDRLGETQYF
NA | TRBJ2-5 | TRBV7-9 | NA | TGTGCCAGCAGCTTAAGGCAGCCCTCCCAAGAGACCCAGTACTTC | CASSLRQPSQETQYF
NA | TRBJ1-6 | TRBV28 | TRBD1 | TGTGCCAGCAGTCCAAGTCGACAGGGAGGTTCACCCCTCCACTTT | CASSPSRQGGSPLHF
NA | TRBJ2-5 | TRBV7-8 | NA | TGTGCCAGCAGCTTACGTGGGGACCTTGAGGGAGAGACCCAGTACTTC | CASSLRGDLEGETQYF
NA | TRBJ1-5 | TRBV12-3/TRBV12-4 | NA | TGTGCCAGCAGTTTTGGAGGGTTTCAGCCCCAGCATTTT | CASSFGGFQPQHF
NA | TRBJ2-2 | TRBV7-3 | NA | TGTGCCAGCAGCTCCAAAAGCACCGGGGAGCTGTTTTTT | CASSSKSTGELFF
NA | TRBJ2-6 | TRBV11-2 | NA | TGTGCCAGCAGCCAACAGGAAAGCACTGGGGCCAACGTCCTGACTTTC | CASSQQESTGANVLTF
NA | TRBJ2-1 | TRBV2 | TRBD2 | TGTGCCAGCAGTGGGGATAGCGGGAAGGGAAATGAGCAGTTCTTC | CASSGDSGKGNEQFF
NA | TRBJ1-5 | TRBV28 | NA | TGTGCCAGCAGTTTATATCAGTCTAGCCATCAGCCCCAGCATTTT | CASSLYQSSHQPQHF
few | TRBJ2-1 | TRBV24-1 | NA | TGTGCCACCAGTGATTGGACAGTGCATGAGCAGTTCTTC | CATSDWTVHEQFF
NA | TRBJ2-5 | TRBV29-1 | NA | TGCAGCGTTGAAGATCAAGTCAGCCAAGAGACCCAGTACTTC | CSVEDQVSQETQYF
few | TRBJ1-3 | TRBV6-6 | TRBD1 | TGTGCCAGCACAAAAACAGGGGCGGGAAACACCATATATTTT | CASTKTGAGNTIYF
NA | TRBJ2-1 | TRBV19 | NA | TGTGCCAGTAGCATGGAGGCGGGCAAGGGCCGCAATGAGCAGTTCTTC | CASSMEAGKGRNEQFF
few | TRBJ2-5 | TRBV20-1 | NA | TGCAGTGCTAGGGGTCGGAGTTCGGCGAGAGAGACCCAGTACTTC | CSARGRSSARETQYF
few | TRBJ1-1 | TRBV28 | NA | TGTGCCAGCAGCCCCCCTCCCTTAGGGGACACTGAAGCTTTCTTT | CASSPPPLGDTEAFF
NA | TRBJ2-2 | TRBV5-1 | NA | TGCGCCAGCACCAGGGTAGGGACCGGGGAGCTGTTTTTT | CASTRVGTGELFF
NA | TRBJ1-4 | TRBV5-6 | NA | TGTGCCAGCACCATGGGCCCGAGTGGTGAAAAACTGTTTTTT | CASTMGPSGEKLFF
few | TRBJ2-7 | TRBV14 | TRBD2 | TGTGCCAGCAGCTCTCTAGCGGGGTACGAGCAGTACTTC | CASSSLAGYEQYF
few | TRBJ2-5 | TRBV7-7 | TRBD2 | TGTGCTAGCAGCTTAGTTAGCGGGATTGGGGAGACCCAGTACTTC | CASSLVSGIGETQYF
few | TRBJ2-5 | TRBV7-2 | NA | TGTGCCAACAGCTCCTCATTCGAGACCCAGTACTTC | CANSSSFETQYF
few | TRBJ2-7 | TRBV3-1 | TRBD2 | TGTGCTAGCAGCCAAGATTCACTAGCGGGAGCAGTTCAGTACTTC | CASSQDSLAGAVQYF
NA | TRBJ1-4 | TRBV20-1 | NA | TGCAGCACCCTGGGACGCCGGGCCTCAACTAATGAAAAACTGTTTTTT | CSTLGRRASTNEKLFF
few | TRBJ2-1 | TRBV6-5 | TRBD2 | TGTGCCAGCAGTGCACTTGTACGGGAGGGCCTCAATGAGCAGTTCTTC | CASSALVREGLNEQFF